This T cell receptor beta chain is drawn from a study of T cell responses to AZD1222 COVID-19 vaccine. Trimming stripped 0 bases from V and 0 bases from J, with 13 bases between. Germline CDR1 and CDR2: SGHRS and YFSETQ. The CDR3 spans 16 residues. Here immunoSEQ multiplex PCR was the method, and the copy in TCRdb shows in-frame clones only, minus some. The sample shows roughly 160,000 clones, around nine tenths of them seen only once. The genes are TRBV5-1 and TRBJ2-7; D is undetermined. The sequence derives from an adult who received the AZD1222 COVID-19 vaccine. This material consisted of peripheral blood, taken 28 days after the second AZD1222 dose. Written as DNA, the CDR3 is TGCGCCAGCAGCTTGGCCGAGGACCTCAGCTCCTACGAGCAGTACTTC. This gives the protein CASSLAEDLSSYEQYF.